This T cell receptor (beta chain) was recovered during a study of regulatory T cells in long-lasting Graves disease. Findings and caveats of the study: Persistent patients had a count of shared public clonotypes (2,741) that exceeded that of new patients (around 1,000).

Time point: persistent/refractory GD, antithyroid drugs over 5 years with positive TRAb. From PBMCs, RNA was extracted and then used to make the TCR library. This clonotype was seen at least ten times. The antigen remains undetermined. Relying on iRepertoire HTBI primers and Arm-PCR of CDR3 regions, the team built TCR beta libraries. TCRdb re-called the multiplex PCR reads with MiXCR, one entry per CDR3 protein. Here the sample spans about 460,000 distinct CDR3 sequences, 20% to 25% being singletons. The TCR originated in a female donor with Graves disease. The sample here was peripheral blood mononuclear cells (PBMCs), taken when the disease was refractory, from a patient treated with antithyroid drugs.

CDR3 sequence: CASSLGGKNQPQHF. For the CDR3, the DNA is TGTGCCAGCAGTTTGGGCGGCAAGAATCAGCCCCAGCATTTT. V is TRBV12-3 or TRBV12-4 and J is TRBJ1-5; D remains ambiguous. The CDR3 is 14 amino acids. V was trimmed by 3 bases and J by 4 bases, leaving 10 bases between them.